Reported below is one T cell receptor beta chain. V shed 5 bases, J shed 5 bases, and the junction held 12 bases outside the gene matches. The CDR3 is 16 amino acids. Germline V gene lookup returns CDR1 SGHTA and CDR2 FQGNSA. This sample was included in a study of T cells after yellow fever vaccination. TCRdb re-called the 5' RACE reads with MiXCR, one entry per CDR3 protein. The sample yields some 390,000 distinct CDR3 sequences, about 6% seen once. Sequencing used PBMCs, obtained 5 days after the yellow fever booster vaccination. The genes are TRBV7-2 and TRBJ2-3, with TRBD2 identical over 8 bases. This sequence originates from a man younger than 40 who received the YFV17D yellow fever vaccine. The CDR3, as DNA: TGTGCCAGCAGCCGACGACTAGCGCCGGGACGAGATACGCAGTATTTT. Translating gives CASSRRLAPGRDTQYF.